This T cell receptor (beta chain) emerged from a study of cytomegalovirus exposure and HLA in healthy donors (dated by TCRdb to about 2017). With respect to the entire study: According to an earlier analysis of 550 to 750 of the donors, 150 million to 200 million T cells yielded some 120 million unique TCR beta sequences and about 300 Gb of sequence data. An early release that covered roughly 600 HLA-typed donors contained 300 to 350 gigabases of sequencing data and 75 million to 100 million unique TCR sequences. Among the roughly 410 genotyped donors, under 90% belonged to the genetic ancestry cluster associated with self-reported Caucasian donors. The aim of the study was to test whether cataloging public T cell receptors could identify signatures of past pathogen exposure. Using immunosequencing, the study profiled T cell repertoires from around 680 subjects and related those repertoires to cytomegalovirus serostatus. In addition to the first cohort of approximately 650 subjects, a separate validation cohort of 120 different subjects was used. The study combined high-throughput TCR immunosequencing, statistical association of individual TCRs with disease status, and machine learning to predict cytomegalovirus infection status. A later analysis re-examined previously published TCR beta repertoires from 500 to 700 donors and added high-resolution HLA genotyping to investigate patterns of TCR occurrence. In the later analysis, no new phenotypic data were used to find candidate immune exposures; instead, reliance was placed on TCR beta sequences and their occurrence across donors. An earlier analysis of 587 of the donors used high-throughput TCR beta sequencing to judge whether each TCR beta V gene segment behaved as functional or pseudogenic. Donor age, sex, ethnicity and CMV serostatus were collected together with the repertoire data. Genome-wide SNP genotypes for about 65% of the roughly 670 donors were used in a later genetic analysis, which treated that subset as a discovery cohort. All discovery cohort repertoires had been generated on a single sequencing platform. Both class I and class II loci were covered by HLA typing, at four-digit resolution. The number of donors typed differed by locus, with about 629-630 for A, B, C, DRB1 and DQB1, roughly 550 for DQA1, over 600 for DPA1, and around 450 for DPB1. Because of strong linkage in the cohort, five DR-DQ haplotypes were treated as single units for association and clustering. Across around 400 genotyped donors of the cohort, an average of approximately 220,000 unique TCR beta nucleotide sequences per donor were sequenced, and approximately 17% of those sequences were non-productive.

From cysteine to phenylalanine, the CDR3 is 16 amino acids long. Of the read, only the CDR3 DNA is kept; its 48 bases are in frame from base 1. Overall results and qualifications from the work: It was suggested by the authors that the approach could potentially be generalized to other disease states and immunological phenotypes. The earlier analysis of nearly 600 of the donors excluded 15 to 20 rarely observed V segments, including chromosome 9 orphons, because counts were too low. A later analysis associated 15,000 to 20,000 TCR beta sequences with specific HLA alleles at a false discovery rate of 0.05. An earlier analysis of approximately 530 of the donors showed that most TCR beta V segments appeared in productive rearrangements either about 87% or about 30% of the time, which broadly matched IMGT annotations. Correlated functional status among segregating V segments might be attributable to linkage disequilibrium, but an unknown experimental factor could not be ruled out. Sequencing depth was assumed to be roughly uniform across donors in the presence/absence analyses, though that assumption may not hold. A group of highly shared sequence variants was considered likely to be a technical artifact of the sequencing pipeline. In vitro tests confirmed that a few of the cytomegalovirus-associated TCR beta chains recognize cytomegalovirus antigens. CMV serostatus was the only immune exposure information available for the cohort. According to a later analysis, TCR association rates differed among HLA loci, with DRB1 alleles showing the most associated TCRs and HLA-C alleles showing the fewest. The cohort was sequenced for TCR beta chains only, and without alpha or paired-chain data the features that could be detected were limited. Because some donors lacked HLA typing at each locus, the association tests relied only on the typed subset. A later genetic analysis associated a missense DCLRE1C variant with V-gene and J-gene trimming of TCR beta chains, and an independent cohort replicated the association. A later analysis found that HLA-associated TCR beta chains were more clonally expanded and had lower generation probabilities than equally common non-associated chains. A later analysis found that most CMV-associated TCR beta chains appeared HLA-restricted, with HLA associations seemingly driven largely by CMV exposure. Compared with the roughly 710-donor mean, donors in an Asian-associated ancestry cluster had fewer N-insertions in productive TCRs, according to a later genetic analysis. In a later analysis, several top co-occurrence clusters were reported to appear linked to parvovirus B19, influenza, CMV and Epstein-Barr virus. Across donors, most TCR sequences were observed very rarely, whereas some public TCRs were present in many individuals. Cytomegalovirus status was reported to be diagnosed by the classifier with high specificity and sensitivity in both the original and validation cohorts. Some IMGT-functional V segments, including TRBV6-2 and TRBV6-3, could not be told apart with the 87-base-pair reads, so those segments were excluded. In the study, some 160 TCR beta chains were listed as associated with cytomegalovirus. When HLA alleles, especially DR and DQ, strongly co-occurred, attributing TCR associations to individual alleles was difficult. A further reported finding was that TCR beta sequences accurately predicted the HLA-A and HLA-B alleles for most subjects in the first cohort.

Library preparation was by the immunoSEQ multiplex PCR assay. For the multiplex PCR, a mixture combining 60 forward primers for TCR Vbeta segments and 13 reverse primers for TCR Jbeta segments was used. Amplification of the CDR3 region of rearranged TCR beta genes was performed with a multiplex PCR assay on genomic DNA. The Illumina HiSeq System was used to sequence the amplified TCR beta libraries as 87-base-pair reads. In the paper's pipeline: A later analysis tallied about 77 million unique TCR beta chains across the 600 to 700 repertoires, and approximately 9.9 million of those chains were shared by two or more donors. To remove PCR and sequencing errors, raw reads were error-corrected and collapsed into unique sequences using a nearest-neighbor algorithm that merged closely related sequences. Alignment of CDR3 sequences to IMGT reference sequences was used to assign V, D and J gene segments. For a sequence to be retained, at least a six-nucleotide match to both a V gene segment and a J gene segment was required. Rearrangements were classified as productive when the CDR3 lacked stop codons and remained in frame with V and J, and all other rearrangements were classified as non-productive. CDR3 was defined according to IMGT convention as the region running from the second conserved V-encoded cysteine to the conserved J-encoded phenylalanine. In an earlier analysis of more than 550 of the donors, sequences lacking an unambiguous match to a single V gene segment were excluded. An earlier analysis of 500 to 700 of the donors classified V segments as functional when productive rearrangements were above 56.7% and as segregating when the standard deviation between donors was above 5%. To diagnose cytomegalovirus status from the catalog of TCR beta chain sequences, a statistical classification framework was built. In a later analysis, V and J genes were assigned by comparing TCR nucleotide sequences against IMGT/GENE-DB human TR gene sequences. A later analysis assigned CDR3 sequences and most-parsimonious VDJ recombination scenarios with the TCRdist pipeline. In a later analysis, every TCR beta chain was defined by the combination of its CDR3 amino acid sequence and its V-gene family, and reads without a unique V-gene family were dropped. In a later analysis, around 650 highly shared, low-generation-probability nucleotide sequences were removed to address suspected cross-contamination and a sequencing artifact. A later analysis calculated a clonal expansion index for each public chain from normalized within-repertoire ranks of inferred template counts. In a later analysis, generation probabilities were computed using a VDJ recombination model fitted to out-of-frame rearrangements, and the results were checked against IGoR. In a later analysis, TCR-TCR, TCR-HLA and TCR-CMV co-occurrence was scored with hypergeometric tests, and a repertoire-size bias correction was applied to TCR pairs. False discovery rates were estimated in a later analysis by permuting HLA or CMV assignments 20 times. In a later analysis, co-occurring TCRs were grouped using DBSCAN, and TCRdist sequence similarity was added for clustering within HLA-allele-positive subsets. Co-occurrence clustering excluded repertoires with fewer than 30,000 or more than 120,000 public chains, plus five with anomalous nucleotide sharing. This immuneACCESS table, as held by TCRdb, lists in-frame sequences with V and J called but not all clones. Of the missing ones, under half trace to an unresolved V gene in checked studies; the others have no known cause. D and trimming were read from the DNA, whereas the V and J calls and clone size are those reported in that table. A total of roughly 190,000 clones appear in this sample, 75% to 90% of them only once. The ten largest make up 1.3% of the sample.

The cohort comprised 666 healthy bone marrow donors. Cohort members were all nominally healthy when sampled, although unrecorded immune exposures were likely present. The donor was CMV seronegative and belonged to the group of 352 seronegative cohort members. A peripheral blood sample was collected from each donor, and TCR beta sequencing was performed on peripheral blood mononuclear cells. The Qiagen DNeasy Blood Extraction Kit was used to extract genomic DNA from the blood cell samples. About this clone: Its antigen is currently not known. Base-call qualities are not available, and no considerably larger clone is one nucleotide away.

The clonotype originates from a man aged 25-40 years in good health and CMV-seronegative. The material sequenced was PBMCs. The V and J segments used are TRBV21-1 and TRBJ2-4; the listed D gene, TRBD2, was not tested against the DNA. TRBV21-1 is reported as a pseudogene. At the DNA level, the sequence is TGTGCCAGCAGCAAGGGGGGGAGGAAGGCCAAAAACATTCAGTACTTC. Its amino acids are CASSKGGRKAKNIQYF.